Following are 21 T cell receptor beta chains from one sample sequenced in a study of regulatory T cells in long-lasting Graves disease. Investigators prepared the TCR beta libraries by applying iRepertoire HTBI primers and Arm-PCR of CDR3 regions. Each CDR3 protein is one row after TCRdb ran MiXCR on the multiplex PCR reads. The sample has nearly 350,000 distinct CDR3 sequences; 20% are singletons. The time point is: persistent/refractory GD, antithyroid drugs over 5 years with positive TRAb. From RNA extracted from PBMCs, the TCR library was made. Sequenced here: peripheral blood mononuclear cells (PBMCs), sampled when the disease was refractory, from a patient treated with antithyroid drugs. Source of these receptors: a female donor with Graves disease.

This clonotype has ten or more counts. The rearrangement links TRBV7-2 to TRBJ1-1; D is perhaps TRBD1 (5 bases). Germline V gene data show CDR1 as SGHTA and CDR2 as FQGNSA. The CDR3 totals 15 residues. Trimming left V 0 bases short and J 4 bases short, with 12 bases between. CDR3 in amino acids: CASSLASGAGTEAFF. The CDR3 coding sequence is TGTGCCAGCAGCTTAGCTTCCGGGGCGGGCACTGAAGCTTTCTTT.

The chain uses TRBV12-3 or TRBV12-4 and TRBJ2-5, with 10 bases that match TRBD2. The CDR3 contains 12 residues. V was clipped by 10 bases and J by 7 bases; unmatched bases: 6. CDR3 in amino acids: CAIRLAGGTQYF. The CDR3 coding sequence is TGTGCCATCCGACTAGCGGGCGGGACCCAGTACTTC.

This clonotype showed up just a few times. CDR3 sequence reads: CASSEGGTNEKLFF. The CDR3 DNA reads TGTGCCAGCAGTGAGGGTGGAACTAATGAAAAACTGTTTTTT. The V and J genes are TRBV2 and TRBJ1-4; D is uncertain. CDR1 SNHLY and CDR2 FYNNEI come from the germline V gene. Between the trimmed V and J ends, which lost 3 bases and 1 base, there was a span of 6 bases. CDR3 length: 14 amino acids. Full variable domain (outside the CDR3, taken from reference TRBV2 and TRBJ1-4): EPEVTQTPSHQVTQMGQEVILRCVPISNHLYFYWYRQILGQKVEFLVSFYNNEISEKSEIFDDQFSVERPDGSNFTLKIRSTKLEDSAMYFCASSEGGTNEKLFFGSGTQLSVL.

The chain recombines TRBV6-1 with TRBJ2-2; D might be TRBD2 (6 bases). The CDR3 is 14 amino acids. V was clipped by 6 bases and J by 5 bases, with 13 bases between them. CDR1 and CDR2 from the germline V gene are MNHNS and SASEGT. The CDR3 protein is CASRPRGGTGELFF. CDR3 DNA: TGTGCCAGCAGGCCTCGGGGAGGTACCGGGGAGCTGTTTTTT.

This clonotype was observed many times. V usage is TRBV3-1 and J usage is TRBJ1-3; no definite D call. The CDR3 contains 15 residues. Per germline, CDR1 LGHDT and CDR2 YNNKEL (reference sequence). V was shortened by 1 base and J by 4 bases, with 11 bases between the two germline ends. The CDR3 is CASSQVFAGGNTIYF. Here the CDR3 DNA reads TGTGCCAGCAGCCAAGTTTTCGCAGGAGGAAACACCATATATTTT.

CDR3 sequence: CASSLGGTGSVDILYNEQFF. DNA of the CDR3: TGTGCCAGCAGCCTGGGGGGGACAGGCTCCGTCGACATCCTATACAATGAGCAGTTCTTC. The chain links TRBV28 to TRBJ2-1; a possible D gene is TRBD1 (8 bases). Germline V gives CDR1 MDHEN, CDR2 SYDVKM. Deletions cut 6 bases from V and 4 bases from J, with 31 bases between. The length of the CDR3 is 20 residues.

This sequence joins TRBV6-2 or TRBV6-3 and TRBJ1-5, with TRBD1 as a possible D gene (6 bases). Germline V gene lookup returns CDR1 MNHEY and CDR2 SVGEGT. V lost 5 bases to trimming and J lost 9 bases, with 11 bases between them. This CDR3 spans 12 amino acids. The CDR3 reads CASSTGGLPQHF. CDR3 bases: TGTGCCAGCAGTACTGGGGGGCTGCCCCAGCATTTT.

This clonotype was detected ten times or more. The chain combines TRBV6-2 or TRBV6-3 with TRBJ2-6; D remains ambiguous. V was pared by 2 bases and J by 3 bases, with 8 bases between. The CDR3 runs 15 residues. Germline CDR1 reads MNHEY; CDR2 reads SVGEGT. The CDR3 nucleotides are TGTGCCAGCAGTTACGTCCGAAGTGGGGCCAACGTCCTGACTTTC. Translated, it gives CASSYVRSGANVLTF.

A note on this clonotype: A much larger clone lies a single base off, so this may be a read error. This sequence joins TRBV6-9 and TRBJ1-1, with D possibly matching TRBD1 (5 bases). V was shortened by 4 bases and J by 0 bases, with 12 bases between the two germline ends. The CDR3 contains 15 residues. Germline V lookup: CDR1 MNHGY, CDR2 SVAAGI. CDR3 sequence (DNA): TGTGCCAGCAGTTCTCCAGACAGACTGAACACTGAAGCTTTCTTT. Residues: CASSSPDRLNTEAFF.

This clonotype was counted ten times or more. Here the CDR3 reads CASSYPRDRDGGYTF. The CDR3 DNA reads as TGTGCCAGCAGTTACCCCCGGGACAGGGACGGAGGCTACACCTTC. This chain uses TRBV6-2 or TRBV6-3 with TRBJ1-2, with TRBD1 matching 9 bases. The germline V gene encodes CDR1 MNHEY and CDR2 SVGEGT. The CDR3 has 15 amino acids. Germline trimming cut 2 bases from V and 8 bases from J; bases unmatched to any gene: 9.

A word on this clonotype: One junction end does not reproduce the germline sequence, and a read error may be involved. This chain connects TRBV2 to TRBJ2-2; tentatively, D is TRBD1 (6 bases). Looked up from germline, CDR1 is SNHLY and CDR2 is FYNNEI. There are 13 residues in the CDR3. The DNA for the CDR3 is TGTGCCGGACGGGCAGGGGAGACCGGGGAGCTGTCTTTT. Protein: CAGRAGETGELSF.

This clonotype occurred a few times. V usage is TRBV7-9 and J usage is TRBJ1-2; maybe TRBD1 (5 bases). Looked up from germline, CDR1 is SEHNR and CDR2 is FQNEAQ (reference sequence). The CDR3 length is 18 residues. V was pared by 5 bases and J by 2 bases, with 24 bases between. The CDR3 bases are TGTGCCAGCAGCCCTCCTAGGCTGGGGGAGCAGAAAAACTATGGCTACACCTTC. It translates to CASSPPRLGEQKNYGYTF.

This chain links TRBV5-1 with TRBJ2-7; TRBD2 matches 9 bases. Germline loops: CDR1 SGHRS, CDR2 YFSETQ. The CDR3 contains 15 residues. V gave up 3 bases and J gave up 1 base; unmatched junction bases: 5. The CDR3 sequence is CASSSGTSKSYEQYF. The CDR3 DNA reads TGCGCCAGCAGCTCCGGGACTAGCAAATCCTACGAGCAGTACTTC.

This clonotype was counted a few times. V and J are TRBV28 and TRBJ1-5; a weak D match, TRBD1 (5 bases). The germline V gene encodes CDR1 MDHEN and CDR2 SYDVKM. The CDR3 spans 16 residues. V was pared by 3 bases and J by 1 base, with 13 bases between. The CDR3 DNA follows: TGTGCCAGCAGTTTGCTTCCGGACAAGAGCAATCAGCCCCAGCATTTT. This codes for CASSLLPDKSNQPQHF.

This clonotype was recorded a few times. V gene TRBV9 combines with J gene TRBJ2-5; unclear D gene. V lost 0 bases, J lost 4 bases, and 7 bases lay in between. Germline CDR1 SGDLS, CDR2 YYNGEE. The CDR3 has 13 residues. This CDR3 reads CASSVATGETQYF. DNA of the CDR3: TGTGCCAGCAGCGTAGCTACTGGAGAGACCCAGTACTTC.

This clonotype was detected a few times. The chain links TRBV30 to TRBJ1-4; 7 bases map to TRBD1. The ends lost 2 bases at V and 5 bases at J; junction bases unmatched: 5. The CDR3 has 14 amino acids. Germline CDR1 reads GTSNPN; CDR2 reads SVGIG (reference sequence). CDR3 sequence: CAWSRTGLNEKLFF. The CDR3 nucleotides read TGTGCCTGGAGTCGGACAGGTCTAAATGAAAAACTGTTTTTT.

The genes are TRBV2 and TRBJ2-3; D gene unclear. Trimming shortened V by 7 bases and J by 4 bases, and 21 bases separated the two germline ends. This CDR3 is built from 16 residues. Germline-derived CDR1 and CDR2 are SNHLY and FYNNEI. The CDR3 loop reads CASNLLRQSNSDTQYF. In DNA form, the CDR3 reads TGTGCCAGCAACTTGTTGCGGCAGAGCAATTCAGATACGCAGTATTTT.

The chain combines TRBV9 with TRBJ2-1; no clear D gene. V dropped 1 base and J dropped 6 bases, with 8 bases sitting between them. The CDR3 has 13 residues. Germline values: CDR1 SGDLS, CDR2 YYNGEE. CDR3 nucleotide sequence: TGTGCCAGCAGCGTATCCCCAGGCAATGAGCAGTTCTTC. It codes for CASSVSPGNEQFF.

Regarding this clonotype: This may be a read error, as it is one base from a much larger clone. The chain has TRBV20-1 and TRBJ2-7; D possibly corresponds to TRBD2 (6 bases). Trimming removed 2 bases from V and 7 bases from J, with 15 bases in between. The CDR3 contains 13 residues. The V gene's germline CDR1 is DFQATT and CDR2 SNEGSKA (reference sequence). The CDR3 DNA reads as TGCAGTGCTAGAAGGCCGGGAGACTTGGAGCAGTACTTC. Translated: CSARRPGDLEQYF.

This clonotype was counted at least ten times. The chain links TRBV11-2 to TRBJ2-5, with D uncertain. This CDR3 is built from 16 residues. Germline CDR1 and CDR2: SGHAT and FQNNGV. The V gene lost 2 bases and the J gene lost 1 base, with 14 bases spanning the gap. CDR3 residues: CASSLNGASPQETQYF. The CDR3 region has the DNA TGTGCCAGCAGCTTAAACGGAGCGTCCCCCCAAGAGACCCAGTACTTC.

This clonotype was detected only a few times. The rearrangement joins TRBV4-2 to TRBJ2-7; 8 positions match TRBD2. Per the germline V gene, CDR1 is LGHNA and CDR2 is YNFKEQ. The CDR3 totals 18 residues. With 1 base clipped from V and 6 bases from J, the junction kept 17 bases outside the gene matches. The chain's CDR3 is CASSQGVGRSSGETEQYF. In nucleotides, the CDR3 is TGTGCCAGCAGCCAAGGGGTCGGCCGCAGTAGCGGGGAAACCGAGCAGTACTTC.